The 32 T cell receptor beta chains below all came from one sample that was sequenced in a study of OX40 agonist ivuxolimab in advanced cancers. The repertoire was sequenced with immunoSEQ multiplex PCR; TCRdb's copy has only in-frame clones and lacks some. The sample includes 83,000 or so clones, approximately 86% of them seen just once. The material was CD4+ or CD8+ T cells sorted from blood, obtained in a trial of the OX40 agonist ivuxolimab. The receptors stem from an adult with an advanced solid tumor such as melanoma, head and neck, liver or kidney cancer.

The rearrangement links TRBV9 to TRBJ2-2; perhaps D is TRBD1 or TRBD2 (5 bases each). V lost 5 bases to trimming and J lost 0 bases, with 8 bases between them. The germline V gene encodes CDR1 SGDLS and CDR2 YYNGEE. CDR3 length: 14 amino acids. The CDR3 spells CASRGPSNTGELFF. The CDR3 nucleotides read TGTGCCAGCAGGGGACCATCGAACACCGGGGAGCTGTTTTTT.

The chain couples TRBV4-3 to TRBJ2-5; no clear D gene. The V gene's germline CDR1 is LGHNA and CDR2 YSLEER. V was trimmed by 0 bases and J by 3 bases, leaving 17 bases between them. The CDR3 covers 17 residues. The CDR3 DNA reads as TGCGCCAGCAGCCAAGATTTCGACGTCCTCTCGAAAGAGACCCAGTACTTC. Residues: CASSQDFDVLSKETQYF.

V is TRBV19 and J is TRBJ2-1, with TRBD2 identical over 10 bases. The V gene's germline CDR1 is LNHDA and CDR2 SQIVND (reference sequence). The ends lost 1 base at V and 5 bases at J; junction bases unmatched: 8. This CDR3 is built from 17 residues. CDR3 region: CASSIGGSGRANNEQFF. The CDR3, as DNA: TGTGCCAGTAGTATAGGGGGAAGCGGGAGGGCGAACAATGAGCAGTTCTTC. The whole variable domain, remainder taken from reference TRBV19 and TRBJ2-1, is DGGITQSPKYLFRKEGQNVTLSCEQNLNHDAMYWYRQDPGQGLRLIYYSQIVNDFQKGDIAEGYSVSREKKESFPLTVTSAQKNPTAFYLCASSIGGSGRANNEQFFGPGTRLTVL.

The gene calls are TRBV27 and TRBJ1-1; the match to TRBD1 covers 8 bases. J was trimmed by 1 base and V by 8 bases; bases with no gene match: 12. The CDR3 totals 16 residues. CDR1 is MNHEY, CDR2 SMNVEV, per germline (reference sequence). CDR3 residues: CASGLYGQGGNTEAFF. CDR3 sequence (DNA): TGTGCCAGCGGGTTATACGGACAGGGTGGGAACACTGAAGCTTTCTTT.

The rearrangement links TRBV28 to TRBJ2-7; 14 bases fit TRBD2. Trimming took 7 bases from V and 6 from J; bases not matched to a gene: 5. Germline V gene lookup returns CDR1 MDHEN and CDR2 SYDVKM. The CDR3 contains 14 residues. CDR3 amino acids: CASTGLAGVGEQYF. CDR3 DNA: TGTGCCAGCACGGGACTAGCGGGAGTTGGCGAGCAGTACTTC.

J is TRBJ2-3 and V is TRBV14; 10 bases align to TRBD2. The length of the CDR3 is 16 residues. V lost 4 bases, J lost 4 bases, and 8 bases stayed unmatched. From germline, CDR1 is SGHDN and CDR2 FVKESK. The CDR3 region is CASSLQSGRAADTQYF. The CDR3, as DNA: TGTGCCAGCAGCCTTCAGAGCGGGAGGGCCGCAGATACGCAGTATTTT.

The chain couples TRBV30 to TRBJ2-1, with 8 bases aligning to TRBD2. The germline V gene has CDR1 GTSNPN and CDR2 SVGIG (reference sequence). J was trimmed by 9 bases and V by 1 base; bases with no gene match: 20. The CDR3 is made up of 18 amino acids. In nucleotides, the CDR3 is TGTGCCTGGAGTGCCGGTCGGGCTGGACTAGCTTTGCTCGGTGAGCAGTTCTTC. Encoded protein: CAWSAGRAGLALLGEQFF.

There are a few counts of this clone. The rearrangement uses TRBV19 and TRBJ1-6, with a weak D call TRBD1 (6 bases). The CDR3 is made up of 14 amino acids. Trimming removed 7 bases from V and 9 bases from J, with 16 bases in between. Germline loops: CDR1 LNHDA, CDR2 SQIVND (reference sequence). DNA for the CDR3: TGTGCCAGTATGTCTTTACAGGGCGGTTCACCCCTCCACTTT. Translated, it gives CASMSLQGGSPLHF.

The CDR3: CASSYSRIREQYF. The CDR3 DNA reads TGTGCCAGCAGTTACTCGAGAATCCGCGAGCAGTACTTC. V is TRBV6-5 and J is TRBJ2-7; D is unresolved. This CDR3 has 13 amino acids. Per the germline V gene, CDR1 is MNHEY and CDR2 is SVGAGI. V was cut by 0 bases and J by 6 bases, with 9 bases left in between.

The chain employs TRBV29-1 and TRBJ1-4; TRBD1 agrees at 12 bases. V gave up 6 bases and J gave up 2 bases; unmatched junction bases: 4. Germline lookup yields CDR1 SQVTM and CDR2 ANQGSEA. The CDR3 consists of 15 residues. The CDR3 region has the DNA TGCAGCGTGGGGGACAGGGGGCTTACTAATGAAAAACTGTTTTTT. Translating gives CSVGDRGLTNEKLFF.

CDR3 sequence reads: CASSLDRGNGSPLHF. CDR3 sequence (DNA): TGTGCCAGCAGCTTGGATAGGGGAAACGGGTCACCCCTCCACTTT. V is TRBV5-4 and J is TRBJ1-6; a weak D match, TRBD1 (5 bases). Germline-derived CDR1 and CDR2 are SGHNT and YYREEE (reference sequence). There are 15 residues in the CDR3. The V gene lost 0 bases and the J gene lost 10 bases, with 14 bases spanning the gap.

The rearrangement uses TRBV11-3 and TRBJ2-5; 10 bases are shared with TRBD2. This CDR3 region has 15 residues. With 5 bases clipped from V and 4 bases from J, the junction kept 7 bases outside the gene matches. CDR1 SGHNT and CDR2 YENEEA come from the germline V gene. The CDR3 loop reads CASSRGTSATETQYF. DNA for the CDR3: TGTGCCAGCAGCCGCGGGACTAGCGCTACAGAGACCCAGTACTTC.

This clone was found a few times. The V and J genes are TRBV7-3 and TRBJ1-2; perhaps TRBD1 as D (5 bases). The germline V gene has CDR1 SGHTA and CDR2 FQGTGA. This CDR3 comprises 14 residues. V lost 5 bases and J lost 6, with 16 bases in between. In nucleotides, the CDR3 is TGTGCCAGCAGCCTCGGACGGGGAGGGGATGGCTACACCTTC. Protein product: CASSLGRGGDGYTF.

The CDR3 here is CASSLASGAHEQFF. The CDR3 DNA reads as TGTGCCAGCAGCTTGGCTAGCGGGGCCCATGAGCAGTTCTTC. The chain links TRBV7-9 to TRBJ2-1, with TRBD2 matching over 9 bases. V shed 3 bases, J shed 8 bases, and the junction held 5 bases outside the gene matches. The CDR3 spans 14 residues. Per germline, CDR1 SEHNR and CDR2 FQNEAQ (reference sequence).

The chain couples TRBV5-1 to TRBJ2-7; 10 bases fit TRBD1. CDR3 size: 14 residues. From germline, CDR1 is SGHRS and CDR2 YFSETQ. V lost 3 bases, J lost 6 bases, and 6 bases stayed unmatched. Here the CDR3 DNA reads TGCGCCAGCAGCTGGGGAGGGACAGGGGCCGAGCAGTACTTC. This gives the protein CASSWGGTGAEQYF.

This chain joins TRBV7-9 and TRBJ1-2, with D maybe TRBD1 (5 bases). Trimming removed 1 base at V and 2 bases at J, with 11 bases between. Germline V gene data show CDR1 as SEHNR and CDR2 as FQNEAQ (reference sequence). This CDR3 is built from 15 residues. CDR3 nucleotides: TGTGCCAGCAGCTTAGTTGGGGACGTAAACTATGGCTACACCTTC. Translation: CASSLVGDVNYGYTF. The whole variable domain, remainder taken from reference TRBV7-9 and TRBJ1-2, is DTGVSQNPRHKITKRGQNVTFRCDPISEHNRLYWYRQTLGQGPEFLTYFQNEAQLEKSRLLSDRFSAERPKGSFSTLEIQRTEQGDSAMYLCASSLVGDVNYGYTFGSGTRLTVV.

This chain links TRBV18 with TRBJ2-1, with 10 bases identical to TRBD2. V shed 0 bases, J shed 4 bases, and the junction held 3 bases outside the gene matches. The CDR3 has 16 amino acids. The germline V gene encodes CDR1 KGHSH and CDR2 LQKENI. In DNA, the CDR3 is TGTGCCAGCTCACCACCAAAAGCGGGAGGGTACAATGAGCAGTTCTTC. Translation gives CASSPPKAGGYNEQFF.

This sequence joins TRBV2 and TRBJ2-5, with D hard to call. The CDR3 has 11 amino acids. V lost 1 base, J lost 6 bases, and 3 bases lay in between. From germline, CDR1 is SNHLY and CDR2 FYNNEI. CDR3 nucleotide sequence: TGTGCCAGCAGTGAAGTGAAGACCCAGTACTTC. Translated: CASSEVKTQYF.

V is TRBV19 and J is TRBJ1-1; TRBD1 aligns across 10 bases. The CDR3 runs 16 residues. Germline CDR1 reads LNHDA; CDR2 reads SQIVND (reference sequence). V lost 5 bases and J lost 4; bases outside the gene matches: 10. Here the CDR3 DNA reads TGTGCCAGTAGTCTACGACAGGGGGCAGGGACCACTGAAGCTTTCTTT. This gives the protein CASSLRQGAGTTEAFF.

The chain has TRBV4-2 and TRBJ2-2; D is unclear. The germline V gene has CDR1 LGHNA and CDR2 YNFKEQ. V lost 0 bases and J lost 4, with 9 bases in between. The CDR3 has 15 amino acids. CDR3 coding DNA: TGTGCCAGCAGCCAAGATGACTCGACCACCGGGGAGCTGTTTTTT. Protein: CASSQDDSTTGELFF.

J is TRBJ2-1 and V is TRBV21-1. TRBV21-1 is a documented pseudogene. This CDR3 is built from 16 residues. CDR3 loop: CASSKGVNSSYNEQFF. CDR3 nucleotides: TGTGCCAGCAGCAAAGGGGTGAATAGCTCCTACAATGAGCAGTTCTTC.

V usage is TRBV11-2 and J usage is TRBJ2-7, with D uncertain. The ends were cut back, 7 bases at V and 0 bases at J, with 16 bases in the middle. Germline CDR1 and CDR2: SGHAT and FQNNGV. This CDR3 comprises 15 residues. The CDR3 nucleotides are TGTGCCAGCACCCGTGGCGGTGAAAGCTCCTACGAGCAGTACTTC. Protein sequence: CASTRGGESSYEQYF.

This clone was counted between two and nine times. The chain has TRBV4-1 and TRBJ2-7; D is uncertain. The CDR3 runs 14 residues. Deletions cut 6 bases from V and 5 bases from J, with 17 bases between. Germline V gives CDR1 MGHRA, CDR2 YSYEKL. The chain's CDR3 is CASSLTTPRDEQYF. The CDR3 coding sequence is TGCGCCAGCAGTCTCACGACTCCACGCGACGAGCAGTACTTC.

The chain links TRBV19 to TRBJ1-1; D perhaps matches TRBD1 (6 bases). CDR1 LNHDA and CDR2 SQIVND come from the germline V gene (reference sequence). Trimming removed 7 bases at V and 3 bases at J, with 12 bases between. The CDR3 runs 13 residues. The CDR3 is CASTRGGYTEAFF. The CDR3 DNA follows: TGTGCCAGTACGCGGGGGGGCTACACTGAAGCTTTCTTT.

This sequence joins TRBV19 and TRBJ1-1; no firm D call. CDR3 length equals 14 residues. Germline V lookup: CDR1 LNHDA, CDR2 SQIVND (reference sequence). Trimming took 3 bases from V and 0 from J, leaving 8 bases between them. CDR3 protein: CASSMGQMNTEAFF. CDR3 coding DNA: TGTGCCAGTAGTATGGGTCAGATGAACACTGAAGCTTTCTTT. Filled out from reference TRBV19 and TRBJ1-1, the complete variable domain reads DGGITQSPKYLFRKEGQNVTLSCEQNLNHDAMYWYRQDPGQGLRLIYYSQIVNDFQKGDIAEGYSVSREKKESFPLTVTSAQKNPTAFYLCASSMGQMNTEAFFGQGTRLTVV.

The chain couples TRBV14 to TRBJ2-7, with TRBD2 identical over 8 bases. The CDR3 spans 17 residues. V gave up 0 bases and J gave up 4 bases; unmatched junction bases: 11. CDR1 SGHDN and CDR2 FVKESK come from the germline V gene. Here the CDR3 DNA reads TGTGCCAGCAGCCAAGATGGGCATTGGGAGCGGGAGTACGAGCAGTACTTC. Translated, it gives CASSQDGHWEREYEQYF.

The V call is TRBV7-9, the J call TRBJ1-6; TRBD1 is a possible D gene (5 bases). The CDR3 spans 15 residues. V gave up 0 bases and J gave up 4 bases, with 7 bases separating them. Germline V lookup: CDR1 SEHNR, CDR2 FQNEAQ (reference sequence). Here the CDR3 reads CASSLAQGYNSPLHF. For the CDR3, the DNA is TGTGCCAGCAGCTTAGCCCAGGGATATAATTCACCCCTCCACTTT.

V gene TRBV15 combines with J gene TRBJ2-1; 12 positions agree with TRBD2. Looked up from germline, CDR1 is LNHNV and CDR2 is YYDKDF (reference sequence). Trimming cost V 0 bases and J 2 bases; bases outside gene matches: 2. The CDR3 contains 17 residues. This chain's CDR3 is CATSRESSGRAYNEQFF. The CDR3 DNA is TGTGCCACCAGCAGAGAGTCTAGCGGGAGGGCCTACAATGAGCAGTTCTTC.

The V and J genes are TRBV6-5 and TRBJ1-6; D gene unclear. Germline V gene data show CDR1 as MNHEY and CDR2 as SVGAGI. The CDR3 is made up of 16 amino acids. V lost 2 bases and J 6 bases, leaving 14 bases between the germline ends. The CDR3 DNA reads TGTGCCAGCAGTTACGCCCCCGTTGGGGTTAATTCACCCCTCCACTTT. It is translated as CASSYAPVGVNSPLHF.

This clone was picked up a small number of times. This chain connects TRBV4-1 to TRBJ2-7; D perhaps matches TRBD2 (6 bases). The CDR3 extends over 16 amino acids. Trimming took off 0 bases at V and 4 bases at J, with 16 bases between the two ends. CDR1 is MGHRA, CDR2 YSYEKL, per germline. CDR3 nucleotide sequence: TGCGCCAGCAGCCAAGAGGGAACGCGGGGCCGGTACGAGCAGTACTTC. Protein sequence: CASSQEGTRGRYEQYF.

The V gene is TRBV19, the J gene TRBJ2-1; a possible D gene is TRBD1 (6 bases). Germline V gives CDR1 LNHDA, CDR2 SQIVND (reference sequence). The CDR3 sequence is 16 residues long. V was cut by 4 bases and J by 0 bases, with 13 bases left in between. This chain's CDR3 is CASSTLIGGSYNEQFF. As DNA, the CDR3 is TGTGCCAGTAGTACCCTTATAGGGGGCTCCTACAATGAGCAGTTCTTC.

The chain joins TRBV28 to TRBJ1-5; 9 bases fit TRBD1. V was clipped by 6 bases and J by 0 bases; unmatched bases: 12. CDR3 length: 18 residues. Germline CDR1 and CDR2: MDHEN and SYDVKM. The CDR3 region has the DNA TGTGCCAGCAGGGACGCAGGGACAGGGATCGGTAGCAATCAGCCCCAGCATTTT. Amino acids: CASRDAGTGIGSNQPQHF.